Included here is one T cell receptor (beta chain) sequence, with context. This CDR3 is 17 amino acids long. From germline, CDR1 is MDHEN and CDR2 SYDVKM. V was trimmed by 6 bases and J by 6 bases, leaving 21 bases between them. The record originates from a study of blood T cell repertoires in COVID-19. Libraries were prepared by immunoSEQ multiplex PCR; TCRdb keeps only in-frame clonotypes and omits some of them. The table records roughly 62,000 clones, over 75% of them present only once. The source material was peripheral blood. The source of this sequence is a man in his sixties with acute or convalescent COVID-19. The chain employs TRBV28 and TRBJ1-6, with D tentatively TRBD1 (5 bases). CDR3 loop: CASRSPGVRGLNSPLHF. The CDR3, as DNA: TGTGCCAGCAGGTCCCCGGGGGTCCGGGGACTTAATTCACCCCTCCACTTT.